This T cell receptor (beta chain) is from a study of persistence of HIV-infected CD4 T cells. The germline V gene has CDR1 MNHNS and CDR2 SASEGT. The ends were cut back, 2 bases at V and 4 bases at J, with 14 bases in the middle. The CDR3 covers 15 residues. Lysates of CMV-infected fibroblasts at 9 to 10 ug/mL stimulated these cells. CD40L/CD69 double-negative CD45RO-high memory CD4+ T cells were collected. Notes on this clone: What it recognizes is unknown.

This was the immunoSEQ version 4 assay in survey mode. Assay used: immunoSEQ multiplex PCR; TCRdb lists only in-frame clones, some missing. The sample contains roughly 32,000 clones, roughly 80% of which appear only once. The specimen comprised CD4+ T cells sorted from PBMCs after roughly 20-hour stimulation, sampled from a patient who received antiretroviral therapy. The chain joins TRBV6-1 to TRBJ1-2, with D perhaps matching TRBD1 (5 bases). This clonotype originated in an adult man with HIV who was CMV-seropositive. CDR3 nucleotides: TGTGCCAGCAGTGAATCGAGGGGCCGCATCTATGGCTACACCTTC. Translation gives CASSESRGRIYGYTF.